The clone carrying this T cell receptor beta chain appeared a few times. The target antigen is unknown. CDR3 length equals 14 residues. V lost 4 bases, J lost 0 bases, and 10 bases lay in between. Per germline, CDR1 SGHRS and CDR2 YFSETQ. This sample stems from a study of identical twins. TCRdb itself ran the 5' RACE reads through MiXCR, one entry per CDR3 protein. The data show around 570,000 distinct CDR3 sequences, more than 9% seen once. Study-level results: Interpretation of the results relied on cross-sectional statistical analysis and not on following the same donors.

These data were likewise used in another study, on yellow fever vaccine responses in identical twins.

The sequence derives from a young woman in good health. The sample was PBMCs. V gene TRBV5-1 combines with J gene TRBJ1-1, with no clear D. In nucleotides, the CDR3 is TGCGCCAGCAGCATTTGGACGGTGAACACTGAAGCTTTCTTT. It specifies CASSIWTVNTEAFF. The variable domain in full, with the rest retrieved from reference TRBV5-1 and TRBJ1-1, is KAGVTQTPRYLIKTRGQQVTLSCSPISGHRSVSWYQQTPGQGLQFLFEYFSETQRNKGNFPGRFSGRQFSNSRSEMNVSTLELGDSALYLCASSIWTVNTEAFFGQGTRLTVV.